These 25 T cell receptor beta chains share one sample of origin, sequenced in a study of T cell repertoires in cytomegalovirus infection. Their recognized antigens are unknown. TCRdb itself ran the reads through MiXCR, one entry per CDR3 protein. The table shows 800,000 to 950,000 distinct CDR3 sequences, with about 31% occurring only once. Here the sequenced sample was cultured CD8+ T cells from PBMCs, taken from culture after CMV antigen stimulation. These receptors originate from a human donor in good health (CMV status not recorded). Some clones in this sample may be carry-over from other donors' samples.

This clonotype was seen many times. The CDR3 reads CASSHRDIAYEQYV. The CDR3 DNA reads as TGTGCCAGCAGCCACAGGGACATCGCCTACGAGCAGTACGTC. This rearrangement joins TRBV7-9 to TRBJ2-7, with a weak D call TRBD1 (6 bases). The V gene's germline CDR1 is SEHNR and CDR2 FQNEAQ (reference sequence). V was trimmed by 5 bases and J by 2 bases, leaving 13 bases between them. The CDR3 loop spans 14 amino acids.

The chain employs TRBV4-1 and TRBJ1-4; D may be TRBD1 (5 bases). The CDR3 is 15 residues long. Germline V gives CDR1 MGHRA, CDR2 YSYEKL. Trimming took 4 bases from V and 7 from J, leaving 16 bases between them. CDR3 sequence (DNA): TGCGCCAGCAGCCTTAGAGGGACCGTGAGTGAAAAACTGTTTTTT. Translating it yields CASSLRGTVSEKLFF.

The chain links TRBV7-2 to TRBJ2-1; 12 bases line up with TRBD2. CDR3 size: 14 residues. Per germline, CDR1 SGHTA and CDR2 FQGNSA. Germline trimming cut 4 bases from V and 8 bases from J; bases unmatched to any gene: 3. The CDR3 DNA sequence: TGTGCCAGCAGCTCGTGGACTAGCGGGGATGAGCAGTTCTTC. Amino acid sequence: CASSSWTSGDEQFF.

This clonotype was seen a few times. CDR3 amino acids: CASSSPGWGSYNEQFF. The CDR3 DNA sequence: TGTGCCAGCAGTTCTCCAGGCTGGGGCTCCTACAATGAGCAGTTCTTC. J is TRBJ2-1 and V is TRBV28; D is uncertain. The CDR3 is made up of 16 amino acids. Trimming cost V 4 bases and J 0 bases, with 13 bases left between them. The V gene's germline CDR1 is MDHEN and CDR2 SYDVKM.

The V gene is TRBV20-1, the J gene TRBJ2-3, with D possibly being TRBD1 or TRBD2 (6 bases each). The CDR3 is made up of 16 amino acids. Between the trimmed V and J ends, which lost 6 bases and 4 bases, there was a span of 23 bases. CDR1 is DFQATT, CDR2 SNEGSKA, per germline (reference sequence). The CDR3 DNA reads as TGCAGTGCCATCAACTACCGACAGGAGGGTCCAGATACGCAGTATTTT. Residues: CSAINYRQEGPDTQYF.

The rearrangement links TRBV28 to TRBJ1-1; D unresolved. CDR3 length equals 16 residues. Germline V gene sequence: CDR1 MDHEN, CDR2 SYDVKM. With 6 bases removed from V and 5 bases from J, the gap between germline ends came to 22 bases. The CDR3 bases are TGTGCCAGCAGACCGGTCGTGACAAGGAGGAGGACTGAAGCTTTCTTT. Encoded protein: CASRPVVTRRRTEAFF.

V and J are TRBV27 and TRBJ2-1; D call uncertain. The CDR3 is made up of 13 amino acids. Per the germline V gene, CDR1 is MNHEY and CDR2 is SMNVEV (reference sequence). Trimming cost V 2 bases and J 2 bases, with 4 bases left between them. The CDR3 sequence: CASSLRPYNEQFF. In nucleotides, the CDR3 is TGTGCCAGCAGTTTACGACCCTACAATGAGCAGTTCTTC.

This clonotype was counted at least ten times. This rearrangement joins TRBV4-3 to TRBJ2-1; D possibly corresponds to TRBD2 (5 bases). CDR3 length: 17 residues. V lost 0 bases and J lost 8, with 20 bases in between. The germline V gene has CDR1 LGHNA and CDR2 YSLEER. Here the CDR3 DNA reads TGCGCCAGCAGCCAAGATACGGCTCCCAGAGGGTTCCATGAGCAGTTCTTC. Its protein product is CASSQDTAPRGFHEQFF.

V and J are TRBV6-2 or TRBV6-3 and TRBJ2-6, with a tentative D call TRBD1 (6 bases). Trimming removed 2 bases from V and 0 bases from J, with 14 bases in between. CDR1 is MNHEY, CDR2 SVGEGT, per germline. This CDR3 region has 18 residues. The CDR3 region is CASSYGDTPGSGANVLTF. The CDR3 bases are TGTGCCAGCAGTTACGGGGACACGCCTGGCTCTGGGGCCAACGTCCTGACTTTC.

This clonotype was counted only a few times. V is TRBV11-1 and J is TRBJ2-3; D remains ambiguous. CDR1 and CDR2 (germline): SGHAT, FQDESV (reference sequence). The germline V and J ends were trimmed by 3 bases and 0 bases, with 10 bases remaining between them. CDR3 length: 15 residues. The chain's CDR3 is CASSFRRSSTDTQYF. CDR3 bases: TGTGCCAGCAGCTTCCGTAGGTCCAGCACAGATACGCAGTATTTT.

This clonotype turned up a few times. This chain connects TRBV6-4 to TRBJ2-7; D possibly corresponds to TRBD2 (5 bases). Trimming stripped 3 bases from V and 2 bases from J, with 23 bases between. CDR1 is MRHNA, CDR2 SNTAGT, per germline. CDR3 size: 18 residues. The CDR3 loop is CASSELSLARGSTYEQYV. The CDR3 region has the DNA TGTGCCAGCAGTGAACTGAGCCTAGCTCGGGGATCTACCTACGAGCAGTACGTC.

This clonotype was counted between two and nine times. This CDR3 reads CAITTGPNEKLFF. CDR3 nucleotide sequence: TGTGCCATTACGACAGGCCCGAATGAAAAACTGTTTTTT. The genes are TRBV2 and TRBJ1-4; possible D gene TRBD1, 6 bases. The ends were cut back, 10 bases at V and 5 bases at J, with 14 bases in the middle. The length of the CDR3 is 13 residues. The germline CDR1 and CDR2 sequences are SNHLY and FYNNEI.

This clonotype was recorded a few times. The chain recombines TRBV27 with TRBJ1-2; weak D call: TRBD1 (6 bases). V was trimmed by 4 bases and J by 7 bases, leaving 13 bases between them. CDR3 size: 13 residues. Germline V gives CDR1 MNHEY, CDR2 SMNVEV (reference sequence). CDR3 DNA: TGTGCCAGCAGTTACACGGGGGCGCTTGGCTACACCTTC. Residues: CASSYTGALGYTF.

This clonotype was seen just once. The J gene is TRBJ1-2, the V gene TRBV2, with D tentatively TRBD1 (6 bases). Germline V lookup: CDR1 SNHLY, CDR2 FYNNEI. CDR3 length: 16 amino acids. V was shortened by 5 bases and J by 2 bases, with 18 bases between the two germline ends. The CDR3 DNA reads TGTGCCAGCAGTACCCGGACAGACCTCCCCAACTATGGCTACACCTTC. Translation gives CASSTRTDLPNYGYTF.

This clonotype was observed a single time. The CDR3 sequence is CASSPPSDRGETQYF. In nucleotides, the CDR3 is TGTGCCAGCAGTCCCCCCTCGGACAGGGGAGAGACCCAGTACTTC. The rearrangement links TRBV25-1 to TRBJ2-5, with TRBD1 matching over 9 bases. CDR3 size: 15 residues. The J segment lost 4 bases and the V segment lost 5 bases, leaving 8 bases of the junction unmatched. Germline V gene lookup returns CDR1 MGHDK and CDR2 SYGVNS.

The V call is TRBV3-1, the J call TRBJ2-7, with a possible D match to TRBD2 (6 bases). The germline gives CDR1 LGHDT, CDR2 YNNKEL (reference sequence). V gave up 1 base and J gave up 0 bases, with 13 bases separating them. The CDR3 extends over 16 amino acids. In DNA form, the CDR3 reads TGTGCCAGCAGCCAAGGTACTAGCCTGAACTCCTACGAGCAGTACTTC. As protein: CASSQGTSLNSYEQYF.

Points on this clonotype: The junction shows a germline mismatch at one end, possibly a read error. The CDR3 loop reads CASSLTIAGAGTDTQYF. The CDR3 nucleotides are TGTGCTAGCAGCTTAACCATAGCGGGGGCCGGCACAGATACGCAGTATTTT. The chain employs TRBV7-7 and TRBJ2-3; 9 bases align to TRBD2. The CDR3 loop spans 17 amino acids. Germline V lookup: CDR1 SSHAT, CDR2 FNYEAQ (reference sequence).

The chain is built from TRBV12-5 and TRBJ2-1; the match to TRBD1 covers 7 bases. The ends lost 5 bases at V and 8 bases at J; junction bases unmatched: 9. Germline values: CDR1 LGHNT, CDR2 FRNRAP. The CDR3 sequence is 14 residues long. As DNA, the CDR3 is TGTGCTAGTGGTAAACCCAAAGGGGGCTATGAGCAGTTCTTC. As protein: CASGKPKGGYEQFF.

Ten or more counts support this clonotype. The chain couples TRBV4-3 to TRBJ2-1; no definite D call. Germline values: CDR1 LGHNA, CDR2 YSLEER. V lost 2 bases and J lost 2, with 13 bases in between. This CDR3 spans 16 amino acids. The CDR3, as DNA: TGCGCCAGCAGCCAATCTTGGAATTGGGCCTACAATGAGCAGTTCTTC. It translates to CASSQSWNWAYNEQFF.

The chain employs TRBV28 and TRBJ2-7; the D is unclear. CDR1 is MDHEN, CDR2 SYDVKM, per germline. Trimming took off 7 bases at V and 3 bases at J, with 10 bases between the two ends. This CDR3 has 12 amino acids. In nucleotides, the CDR3 is TGTGCCAGCAAAGGGCAGGACTACGAGCAGTACGTC. It specifies CASKGQDYEQYV.

V and J are TRBV27 and TRBJ2-7; TRBD2 might be the D (5 bases). Germline V CDR1 and CDR2: MNHEY, SMNVEV (reference sequence). This CDR3 comprises 15 residues. V was shortened by 0 bases and J by 1 base, with 10 bases between the two germline ends. The CDR3 nucleotides are TGTGCCAGCAGTTTATCGGGCGGGCTGTCCTACGAGCAGTACTTC. It yields the protein CASSLSGGLSYEQYF.

This chain joins TRBV27 and TRBJ1-2, with 9 bases identical to TRBD1. The V segment lost 4 bases and the J segment 8 bases; nucleotides outside the gene matches: 8. CDR1 and CDR2 (germline): MNHEY, SMNVEV (reference sequence). This CDR3 has 14 residues. Written as DNA, the CDR3 is TGTGCCAGCAGTTCCGGACAGGGGCCCGTGGGCTACACCTTC. Protein: CASSSGQGPVGYTF.

The table lists this clonotype with a few counts. V is TRBV6-1 and J is TRBJ1-3, with D perhaps TRBD1 (5 bases). CDR3 length: 17 residues. V dropped 5 bases and J dropped 3 bases, with 20 bases sitting between them. Germline lookup yields CDR1 MNHNS and CDR2 SASEGT. CDR3 coding DNA: TGTGCCAGCAGTTACAGGAGCCCGGGTAGTATTGGAAACACCATATATTTT. Translation gives CASSYRSPGSIGNTIYF.

This clonotype has a single count. The chain joins TRBV28 to TRBJ2-3, with D tentatively TRBD1 (6 bases). Germline assignment: CDR1 MDHEN and CDR2 SYDVKM. V lost 6 bases and J 6 bases, leaving 22 bases between the germline ends. The CDR3 runs to 16 residues. CDR3: CASRQISRTGPDTQYF. The CDR3 coding sequence is TGTGCCAGCAGACAAATCTCCCGTACAGGGCCCGATACGCAGTATTTT.

The rearrangement joins TRBV9 to TRBJ2-1; weak D call: TRBD2 (7 bases). The germline gives CDR1 SGDLS, CDR2 YYNGEE. This CDR3 is built from 15 residues. The germline V and J ends were trimmed by 2 bases and 4 bases, with 13 bases remaining between them. CDR3 residues: CASSVGGGGYNEQFF. The DNA for the CDR3 is TGTGCCAGCAGCGTCGGGGGAGGGGGATACAATGAGCAGTTCTTC.